This TCR beta chain was identified during a study of blood T cell repertoires in COVID-19 (TCRdb year 2020). As for the study more broadly: The collaborator samples originated in the United States, Italy and Spain and spanned the acute and convalescent phases of COVID-19. The material from the prospective study consisted of cDNA or gDNA derived from T cells, B-cell-depleted T cells, or PBMCs. Subjects who had been exposed to COVID-19, were actively infected with it, or had recovered from it provided the deeply sampled blood TCRbeta repertoires that made up the dataset. The repertoires were made available in a free public database intended to serve as a resource for research on the immune response to SARS-CoV-2. Samples came from the ongoing ImmuneRACE study (first 160 participants) plus 1,254 subjects from 6 global collaborators. A de-identified subject ID, COVID-19 status, age in years and sex were almost always included in the sample metadata. HLA class I and class II types, where available, came from metadata supplied by the sample provider rather than from assay-based typing. What the authors observed across the whole study: The amount of clinical and demographic metadata varied by source and participant and was provided uncurated.

Whole blood was collected in K2EDTA tubes by collaborating institutions according to the institutions' own protocols. Collaborator samples were shipped for TCRbeta analysis as frozen whole blood, isolated PBMCs, or DNA extracted from either sample type. As regards this clone: Its antigen is still unknown. Per-base qualities were not stored, and no clone one base away is much larger.

The immunoSEQ Assay, a bias-controlled multiplex PCR, was used to amplify TCRbeta CDR3 regions from genomic DNA. On the authors' methods: Nucleated cell counts per sample were estimated from amplification of reference gene primers within the assay. To quantify the absolute abundance of each unique TCRbeta CDR3 rearrangement, sequence reads were collapsed and filtered. For each sample, productive Simpson clonality was calculated as the square root of Simpson's diversity index across productive rearrangements. TCRdb provides this immuneACCESS table in a form limited to in-frame rearrangements. Some clones are lacking; in checked studies, under half of them reflect an unresolved V gene, and why the rest are absent is not known. V, J and clone size derive from that table, while D and trimming were established from the DNA sequence. This sample has about 150,000 clones in its table, and 76% of those were observed once. The ten largest clones take up around 4% of the sample.

From a lookup of the germline V gene, CDR1 and CDR2 are SGHTA and FQGTGA. CDR3 length: 14 amino acids, cysteine to phenylalanine. Only CDR3 DNA is held: 42 bases, read in frame from base 1. The V end gives up 5 bases and the J end 6 bases, leaving 8 bases in the junction not matched to a gene. The specimen sequenced was peripheral blood. The receptor chain draws on TRBV7-3 and TRBJ2-3; 7 bases in the middle match TRBD2. The sequence derives from a man in his fifties or sixties with acute or convalescent COVID-19. This receptor has the CDR3 CASSQAGVGDTQYF. The sequenced DNA is TGTGCCAGCAGCCAGGCGGGAGTAGGGGATACGCAGTATTTT.